Here is one T cell receptor beta chain with its context. The data belong to a study of blood T cell repertoires in COVID-19. Looking at the study overall: Specimens from acute and convalescent COVID-19 originated in the United States, Italy and Spain.

In the original workflow: The authors estimated nucleated cell counts from reference gene primer amplification. The assay was immunoSEQ multiplex PCR, and TCRdb's table has in-frame clones only and misses some. V, J and clone size derive from that table, while D and trimming were established from the DNA sequence. The table records about 100,000 clones, 65% to 90% of them present only once. Germline-derived CDR1 and CDR2 are SGHNT and YYREEE (reference sequence). V was cut by 7 bases and J by 5 bases, with 18 bases left in between. The CDR3 has 14 residues. This receptor was identified in an older man with acute or convalescent COVID-19. V usage is TRBV5-4 and J usage is TRBJ1-2, with a tentative D call TRBD1 (6 bases). Material for sequencing was peripheral blood. The CDR3 is CASGGRGEGYGYTF. Here the CDR3 DNA reads TGTGCCAGCGGGGGCCGGGGAGAGGGGTATGGCTACACCTTC.